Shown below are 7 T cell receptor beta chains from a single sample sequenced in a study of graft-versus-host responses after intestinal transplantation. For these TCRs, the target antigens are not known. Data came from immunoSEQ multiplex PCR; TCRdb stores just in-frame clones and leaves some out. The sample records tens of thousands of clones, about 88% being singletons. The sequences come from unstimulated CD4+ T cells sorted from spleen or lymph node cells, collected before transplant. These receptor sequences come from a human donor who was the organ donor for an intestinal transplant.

The DNA for the CDR3 is TGTGCCAGTAGTACAGGGACCGGACGTTTTGTCACTGAAGCTTTCTTT. Protein sequence: CASSTGTGRFVTEAFF. The chain recombines TRBV19 with TRBJ1-1, with D possibly being TRBD1 (5 bases). Germline V CDR1 and CDR2: LNHDA, SQIVND (reference sequence). V gave up 4 bases and J gave up 4 bases, with 19 bases separating them. The CDR3 is 16 amino acids.

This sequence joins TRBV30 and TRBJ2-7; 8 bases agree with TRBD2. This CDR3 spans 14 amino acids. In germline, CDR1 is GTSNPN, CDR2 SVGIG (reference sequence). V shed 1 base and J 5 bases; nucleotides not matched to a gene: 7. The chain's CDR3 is CAWSGEREPHEQYF. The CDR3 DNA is TGTGCCTGGAGTGGCGAGCGGGAGCCCCACGAGCAGTACTTC.

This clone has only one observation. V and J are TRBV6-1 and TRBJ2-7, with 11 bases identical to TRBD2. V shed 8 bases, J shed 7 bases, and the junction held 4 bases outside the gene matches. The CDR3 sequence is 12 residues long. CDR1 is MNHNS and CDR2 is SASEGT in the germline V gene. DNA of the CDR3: TGTGCCAGCGCCGGGACTAGCGGAGAGCAGTACTTC. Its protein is CASAGTSGEQYF.

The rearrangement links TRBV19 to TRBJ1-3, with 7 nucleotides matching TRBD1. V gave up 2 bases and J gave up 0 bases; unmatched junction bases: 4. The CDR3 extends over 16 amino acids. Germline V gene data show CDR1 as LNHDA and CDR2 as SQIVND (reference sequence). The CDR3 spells CASSITGQSSGNTIYF. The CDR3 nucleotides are TGTGCCAGTAGTATAACGGGACAGAGCTCTGGAAACACCATATATTTT.

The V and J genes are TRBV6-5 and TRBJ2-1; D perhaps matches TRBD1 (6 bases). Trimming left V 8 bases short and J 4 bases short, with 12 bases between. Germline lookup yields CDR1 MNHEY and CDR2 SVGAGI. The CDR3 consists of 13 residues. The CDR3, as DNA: TGTGCCAGCGGGGGCAGGTTGTACAATGAGCAGTTCTTC. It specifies CASGGRLYNEQFF.

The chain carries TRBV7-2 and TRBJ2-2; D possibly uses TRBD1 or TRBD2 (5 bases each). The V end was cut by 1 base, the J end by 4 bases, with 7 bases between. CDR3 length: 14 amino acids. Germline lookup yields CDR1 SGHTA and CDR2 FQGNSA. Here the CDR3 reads CASSLGGFTGELFF. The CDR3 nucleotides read TGTGCCAGCAGCTTAGGGGGGTTCACCGGGGAGCTGTTTTTT.

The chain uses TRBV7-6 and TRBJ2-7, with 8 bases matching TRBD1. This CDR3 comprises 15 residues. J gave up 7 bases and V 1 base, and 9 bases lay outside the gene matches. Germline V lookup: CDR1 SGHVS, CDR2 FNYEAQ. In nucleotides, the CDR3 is TGTGCCAGCAGCTTAGTGGCGCAGGGGGCGGGGGAGCAGTACTTC. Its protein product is CASSLVAQGAGEQYF.